The clone carrying this T cell receptor (beta chain) was observed at least ten times. Its antigen is as yet unknown. Until they underwent thyroid surgery, no patient had received any treatment. This sample was taken from a study of metastatic and nonmetastatic thyroid tumors. With MiXCR, TCRdb reprocessed the PCR reads. The table lists approximately 30,000 clones, 7% to 9% of them singletons. The CDR3 sequence is 15 residues long. Looked up from germline, CDR1 is KGHDR and CDR2 is SFDVKD. V lost 4 bases and J lost 9, with 18 bases in between. Study results and caveats: Malignant tumors reportedly showed significantly higher TCR beta diversity than benign nodules in both blood and tumor.

The sample comprised blood. The J gene is TRBJ2-1, the V gene TRBV24-1; D is perhaps TRBD1 or TRBD2 (5 bases each). The sequence was obtained from a female donor with papillary thyroid cancer or a benign thyroid nodule (not recorded which). Some clones in this sample may be carry-over from other donors' samples. CDR3 bases: TGTGCCACCAGTGACTCCCGAGGGAGAGGGACTGAGCAGTTCTTC. This codes for CATSDSRGRGTEQFF.